This entry lists 28 T cell receptor beta chains sequenced from one sample in a study of blood T cell repertoires in COVID-19. TCRdb keeps only in-frame clones here, not all; method: immunoSEQ multiplex PCR. Here the sample spans about 260,000 clones, 70% to 90% being singletons. Material: peripheral blood. These receptors were taken from a man between 25 and 39 years old with active or convalescent COVID-19.

This chain connects TRBV7-2 to TRBJ1-1; 7 bases agree with TRBD1. The CDR3 length is 16 residues. Germline CDR1 is SGHTA and CDR2 is FQGNSA. V was pared by 2 bases and J by 4 bases, with 10 bases of the junction left unmatched. DNA of the CDR3: TGTGCCAGCAGCTTATGGGACCAGGGGGAAGGCACTGAAGCTTTCTTT. Translated, it gives CASSLWDQGEGTEAFF.

By proportion, this clone is large. J is TRBJ1-6 and V is TRBV19; no clear D gene. Looked up from germline, CDR1 is LNHDA and CDR2 is SQIVND (reference sequence). Trimming took off 0 bases at V and 10 bases at J, with 13 bases between the two ends. The CDR3 contains 15 residues. The CDR3 coding sequence is TGTGCCAGTAGTATAGATACTGGGCCATTCTCACCCCTCCACTTT. Translation gives CASSIDTGPFSPLHF.

The rearrangement links TRBV18 to TRBJ2-6, with a tentative D call TRBD1 (5 bases). The CDR3 extends over 15 amino acids. Trimming stripped 3 bases from V and 1 base from J, with 7 bases between. Germline V gene data show CDR1 as KGHSH and CDR2 as LQKENI. The CDR3 reads CASSPNRSGANVLTF. The CDR3 bases are TGTGCCAGCTCACCGAACAGGTCTGGGGCCAACGTCCTGACTTTC. The complete variable domain, with remaining parts taken from reference TRBV18 and TRBJ2-6, reads NAGVMQNPRHLVRRRGQEARLRCSPMKGHSHVYWYRQLPEEGLKFMVYLQKENIIDESGMPKERFSAEFPKEGPSILRIQQVVRGDSAAYFCASSPNRSGANVLTFGAGSRLTVL.

This rearrangement joins TRBV27 to TRBJ1-2; the D gene is possibly TRBD1 (5 bases). The CDR3 runs to 16 residues. Germline V gives CDR1 MNHEY, CDR2 SMNVEV (reference sequence). V lost 0 bases to trimming and J lost 2 bases, with 13 bases between them. CDR3 protein: CASSLSAGEKNYGYTF. DNA for the CDR3: TGTGCCAGCAGTTTATCGGCGGGGGAGAAAAACTATGGCTACACCTTC.

This sequence joins TRBV5-6 and TRBJ1-1; unclear D gene. The CDR3 extends over 13 amino acids. CDR1 and CDR2 from the germline V gene are SGHDT and YYEEEE. V lost 0 bases and J 3 bases, leaving 6 bases between the germline ends. DNA of the CDR3: TGTGCCAGCAGCTTGGTTTCGGACACTGAAGCTTTCTTT. As protein: CASSLVSDTEAFF.

The rearrangement links TRBV10-3 to TRBJ1-5, with 7 nucleotides matching TRBD1. After removal of 9 bases from V and 3 bases from J, the junction contained 11 bases not matched to a gene. Germline V gives CDR1 ENHRY, CDR2 SYGVKD. The CDR3 consists of 15 residues. CDR3 amino acids: CAITIETGNNQPQHF. The CDR3 DNA follows: TGTGCCATAACAATTGAGACAGGGAACAATCAGCCCCAGCATTTT.

This chain links TRBV9 with TRBJ2-7, with 9 bases identical to TRBD1. Germline V gives CDR1 SGDLS, CDR2 YYNGEE. The V and J ends lost 6 bases and 3 bases, in that order; junction bases with no gene match: 10. The CDR3 contains 15 residues. The CDR3 bases are TGTGCCAGCAACCCAGGAGGGACAGGGTACTACGAGCAGTACTTC. It specifies CASNPGGTGYYEQYF.

This chain joins TRBV1 and TRBJ2-3; TRBD2 is the table's D call, not checked against the DNA. TRBV1 is flagged as a pseudogene. The CDR3 is 13 amino acids. This CDR3 is CTRTSGGSDTQYF. The CDR3, as DNA: TGCACCAGGACTAGCGGGGGATCAGATACGCAGTATTTT.

The chain combines TRBV11-2 with TRBJ2-2; D possibly corresponds to TRBD2 (5 bases). Germline assignment: CDR1 SGHAT and CDR2 FQNNGV. V lost 1 base and J 4 bases, leaving 10 bases between the germline ends. The CDR3 has 15 amino acids. Here the CDR3 reads CASSLVRGSTGELFF. The CDR3 bases are TGTGCCAGCAGCTTAGTGAGAGGGTCCACCGGGGAGCTGTTTTTT. The whole variable domain, filled in from reference TRBV11-2 and TRBJ2-2, reads EAGVAQSPRYKIIEKRQSVAFWCNPISGHATLYWYQQILGQGPKLLIQFQNNGVVDDSQLPKDRFSAERLKGVDSTLKIQPAKLEDSAVYLCASSLVRGSTGELFFGEGSRLTVL.

The J gene is TRBJ2-4, the V gene TRBV13; D may be TRBD2 (5 bases). The CDR3 loop spans 15 amino acids. Trimming stripped 5 bases from V and 0 bases from J, with 11 bases between. Germline assignment: CDR1 PRHDT and CDR2 FYEKMQ (reference sequence). The CDR3: CASSGRAVAKNIQYF. In DNA form, the CDR3 reads TGTGCCAGCAGCGGGCGGGCAGTAGCCAAAAACATTCAGTACTTC.

V and J are TRBV9 and TRBJ2-7; tentative D call: TRBD2 (5 bases). CDR3 length: 15 amino acids. Looked up from germline, CDR1 is SGDLS and CDR2 is YYNGEE. Trimming took 4 bases from V and 3 from J, leaving 17 bases between them. CDR3 sequence: CASSPGEPRGYEQYF. CDR3 sequence (DNA): TGTGCCAGCAGCCCCGGGGAACCCCGAGGCTACGAGCAGTACTTC.

This chain joins TRBV28 and TRBJ1-6; possible D gene TRBD1, 6 bases. This CDR3 region has 17 residues. The germline V gene has CDR1 MDHEN and CDR2 SYDVKM. Trimming shortened V by 5 bases and J by 0 bases, and 14 bases separated the two germline ends. The CDR3 is CASSPGGLSSYNSPLHF. DNA of the CDR3: TGTGCCAGCAGTCCTGGGGGCCTGAGCTCCTATAATTCACCCCTCCACTTT.

The rearrangement links TRBV11-2 to TRBJ2-1, with D perhaps matching TRBD1 (5 bases). The V end was cut by 1 base, the J end by 4 bases, with 8 bases between. The CDR3 has 14 amino acids. Germline-derived CDR1 and CDR2 are SGHAT and FQNNGV. The CDR3 is CASSLVQGYNEQFF. The DNA for the CDR3 is TGTGCCAGCAGCTTAGTTCAGGGATACAATGAGCAGTTCTTC.

The chain links TRBV30 to TRBJ1-6; 7 nucleotides match TRBD1. The V gene's germline CDR1 is GTSNPN and CDR2 SVGIG (reference sequence). The CDR3 consists of 14 residues. J gave up 7 bases and V 3 bases, and 6 bases lay outside the gene matches. The CDR3 DNA is TGTGCCTGGAGGGGGGACAGCCTAAATTCACCCCTCCACTTT. As protein: CAWRGDSLNSPLHF. The variable domain in full, completed from reference TRBV30 and TRBJ1-6, reads SQTIHQWPATLVQPVGSPLSLECTVEGTSNPNLYWYRQAAGRGLQLLFYSVGIGQISSEVPQNLSASRPQDRQFILSSKKLLLSDSGFYLCAWRGDSLNSPLHFGNGTRLTVT.

The chain employs TRBV6-6 and TRBJ2-3; D uncertain. The CDR3 runs 13 residues. CDR1 is MNHNY and CDR2 is SVGAGI in the germline V gene (reference sequence). The ends were cut back, 0 bases at V and 3 bases at J, with 4 bases in the middle. The CDR3, as DNA: TGTGCCAGCAGTTACTCCCTGACAGATACGCAGTATTTT. This sequence encodes CASSYSLTDTQYF.

The rearrangement joins TRBV23-1 to TRBJ2-7; 9 nucleotides agree with TRBD1. TRBV23-1 counts as an open reading frame of uncertain function. V gave up 10 bases and J gave up 6 bases; unmatched junction bases: 10. This CDR3 spans 13 amino acids. Written as DNA, the CDR3 is TGCGCCACCAGCCGGGACAGGGTAACCGAGCAGTACTTC. This gives the protein CATSRDRVTEQYF.

As regards this clone: Other DNA sequences of this sample code for an identical CDR3. The V gene is TRBV27, the J gene TRBJ1-1, with D maybe TRBD1 (5 bases). CDR3 length equals 13 residues. Trimming removed 2 bases at V and 1 base at J, with 5 bases between. CDR1 MNHEY and CDR2 SMNVEV come from the germline V gene (reference sequence). The CDR3: CASSLGQNTEAFF. The CDR3 DNA follows: TGTGCCAGCAGTTTAGGACAGAACACTGAAGCTTTCTTT.

This chain connects TRBV9 to TRBJ2-2, with D perhaps matching TRBD1 (5 bases). Per germline, CDR1 SGDLS and CDR2 YYNGEE. The CDR3 consists of 15 residues. Trimming removed 0 bases from V and 4 bases from J, with 10 bases in between. DNA of the CDR3: TGTGCCAGCAGCGTAGAGGGGTGGGGCACCGGGGAGCTGTTTTTT. It codes for CASSVEGWGTGELFF.

V and J are TRBV19 and TRBJ2-7, with D possibly matching TRBD2 (6 bases). The V end was cut by 5 bases, the J end by 6 bases, with 8 bases between. Germline CDR1 and CDR2: LNHDA and SQIVND (reference sequence). This CDR3 comprises 11 residues. In DNA form, the CDR3 reads TGTGCCAGTAGTTTCGGGGGCGAGCAGTACTTC. This translates into CASSFGGEQYF. Filled out from reference TRBV19 and TRBJ2-7, the complete variable domain reads DGGITQSPKYLFRKEGQNVTLSCEQNLNHDAMYWYRQDPGQGLRLIYYSQIVNDFQKGDIAEGYSVSREKKESFPLTVTSAQKNPTAFYLCASSFGGEQYFGPGTRLTVT.

The rearrangement joins TRBV7-6 to TRBJ1-2, with 9 bases lining up with TRBD1. The V segment lost 4 bases and the J segment 7 bases; nucleotides outside the gene matches: 10. Per the germline V gene, CDR1 is SGHVS and CDR2 is FNYEAQ. The CDR3 is made up of 15 amino acids. The CDR3 loop is CASSSPGQGSGGYTF. The DNA for the CDR3 is TGTGCCAGCAGCTCACCGGGACAGGGATCCGGTGGCTACACCTTC.

The chain links TRBV2 to TRBJ2-1; maybe TRBD1 (5 bases). CDR3 length equals 13 residues. Germline V lookup: CDR1 SNHLY, CDR2 FYNNEI. Between the trimmed V and J ends, which lost 6 bases and 2 bases, there was a span of 8 bases. CDR3 loop: CASRPDTYNEQFF. The DNA of the CDR3 is TGTGCCAGCAGGCCGGACACCTACAATGAGCAGTTCTTC.

The rearrangement joins TRBV7-2 to TRBJ2-2; no definite D call. The CDR3 is 17 residues long. V dropped 5 bases and J dropped 2 bases, with 18 bases sitting between them. Germline CDR1 is SGHTA and CDR2 is FQGNSA. The CDR3 sequence: CASSHRSLPVNTGELFF. The CDR3 bases are TGTGCCAGCAGCCATCGAAGTCTACCGGTTAACACCGGGGAGCTGTTTTTT.

The rearrangement joins TRBV11-3 to TRBJ2-6; possible D gene TRBD2, 5 bases. Germline V lookup: CDR1 SGHNT, CDR2 YENEEA. The CDR3 is made up of 14 amino acids. The CDR3 DNA sequence: TGTGCTCTAGCCGGGGTACGTGGGGCCAACGTCCTGACTTTC. It codes for CALAGVRGANVLTF.

This chain connects TRBV4-1 to TRBJ2-3; 10 bases align to TRBD1. Germline CDR1 MGHRA, CDR2 YSYEKL. This CDR3 spans 21 amino acids. The V gene end was trimmed by 0 bases and the J gene end by 0 bases; junction bases not matched to a gene: 15. The CDR3 DNA follows: TGCGCCAGCAGCCAAGAATTAGACCGGGACAGGGGTCGTACTAGCACAGATACGCAGTATTTT. Protein: CASSQELDRDRGRTSTDTQYF.

The chain links TRBV6-5 to TRBJ2-1; D possibly corresponds to TRBD1 (6 bases). Looked up from germline, CDR1 is MNHEY and CDR2 is SVGAGI. The CDR3 is 14 residues long. V was cut by 6 bases and J by 7 bases, with 16 bases left in between. CDR3 region: CASSQQQGQNEQFF. The CDR3 DNA reads as TGTGCCAGCAGCCAACAACAGGGTCAGAATGAGCAGTTCTTC.

The chain couples TRBV14 to TRBJ2-7; 7 nucleotides align to TRBD1. V was clipped by 2 bases and J by 2 bases; unmatched bases: 3. The CDR3 length is 14 residues. The V gene's germline CDR1 is SGHDN and CDR2 FVKESK. Here the CDR3 DNA reads TGTGCCAGCAGCCAAACGACAGGGCCCTACGAGCAGTACTTC. The encoded protein is CASSQTTGPYEQYF. Using reference TRBV14 and TRBJ2-7 for the parts outside the CDR3, the full variable domain is EAGVTQFPSHSVIEKGQTVTLRCDPISGHDNLYWYRRVMGKEIKFLLHFVKESKQDESGMPNNRFLAERTGGTYSTLKVQPAELEDSGVYFCASSQTTGPYEQYFGPGTRLTVT.

This clone has only one observation. The chain uses TRBV18 and TRBJ1-4, with 7 bases matching TRBD1. Germline V gene lookup returns CDR1 KGHSH and CDR2 LQKENI. The V segment lost 5 bases and the J segment 5 bases; nucleotides outside the gene matches: 2. The CDR3 is 13 amino acids. The CDR3 protein is CASSTGQNEKLFF. The DNA for the CDR3 is TGTGCCAGCTCAACGGGACAGAATGAAAAACTGTTTTTT.

V is TRBV27 and J is TRBJ2-7; tentatively, D is TRBD2 (6 bases). Germline-derived CDR1 and CDR2 are MNHEY and SMNVEV (reference sequence). The germline V and J ends were trimmed by 8 bases and 6 bases, with 20 bases remaining between them. The CDR3 spans 14 residues. CDR3 in amino acids: CASGWGVGHREQYF. Here the CDR3 DNA reads TGTGCCAGCGGATGGGGGGTGGGCCACCGCGAGCAGTACTTC.